This T cell receptor beta chain originates from a study of sequential checkpoint blockade in melanoma. As to treatment: randomized to nivolumab then ipilimumab (arm A) or the reverse (arm B). PBMC sorting kept live CD3+CD8+ cells without CD19 or CD56. The table came from immunoSEQ multiplex PCR; TCRdb's copy has only in-frame clones and leaves some out. The sample yields approximately 9,300 clones, over 75% seen once. V lost 0 bases and J lost 3, with 16 bases in between. CDR3 length: 16 residues. Germline V lookup: CDR1 SGHTS, CDR2 YDEGEE. This sequence originates from a human donor with melanoma. Sequences were derived from CD8+ T cells sorted from blood (inferred from file names), sampled from a patient given nivolumab and ipilimumab in sequence. The chain uses TRBV5-8 and TRBJ2-7; D is undetermined. The CDR3 sequence: CASSLAPYGVYYEQYF. CDR3 in DNA: TGTGCCAGCAGCTTGGCCCCGTACGGAGTATACTACGAGCAGTACTTC.